These 10 T cell receptor beta chains share one sample of origin, sequenced in a study of T cells in women clearing cervical HPV infection. Profiled with immunoSEQ multiplex PCR; TCRdb holds only in-frame clones, not every one. Listed are 20,000 to 25,000 clones; around 5.5% falls within the top ten. The sample was blood buffy coat. Receptors were obtained from a woman aged 18-70 years with a cervical HPV16 infection that either progressed to CIN3+ or cleared (not recorded which).

Note on this clone: The DNA ends 3 residues before the CDR3 does, and the rest of the CDR3 is filled in from the germline J gene. This rearrangement joins TRBV18 to TRBJ1-2; 7 nucleotides align to TRBD1. The CDR3 runs 16 residues. The germline V gene has CDR1 KGHSH and CDR2 LQKENI. CDR3 bases read: TGTGCCAGCTCACCCGGACAGGAGAGCTCCTACAATGAC. Translated: CASSPGQESSYND. The full CDR3 protein reads CASSPGQESSYNDYTF.

Turning to this clone: The CDR3 is cut off 3 residues early in the read; its end comes from the germline J gene. The V and J genes are TRBV6-2 or TRBV6-3 and TRBJ1-5; no clear D. Trimming shortened V by 6 bases and J by 1 base, and 4 bases separated the two germline ends. Germline CDR1 is MNHEY and CDR2 is SVGEGT. The CDR3 sequence is 12 residues long. Incomplete CDR3 DNA: TGTGCCAGCAGCAAAAGCAATCAGCCC. Protein product: CASSKSNQP. The whole CDR3 protein reads CASSKSNQPQHF.

As to this clone: The observed sequence ends 3 residues before the CDR3 terminus, with the missing tail filled in from the germline J gene. V gene TRBV19 combines with J gene TRBJ2-1; possibly TRBD1 for D (6 bases). The CDR3 extends over 15 amino acids. Germline lookup yields CDR1 LNHDA and CDR2 SQIVND (reference sequence). The ends were cut back, 4 bases at V and 6 bases at J, with 16 bases in the middle. CDR3 residues: CASSKGDNPTNEQFF. The CDR3 DNA, read in part, is TGTGCCAGTAGTAAAGGGGACAACCCCACCAATGAG.

With regard to this clone: Sequencing ends 3 residues short of the CDR3 end; the germline J gene provides the rest. V and J are TRBV20-1 and TRBJ1-1; 10 nucleotides line up with TRBD1. CDR1 is DFQATT and CDR2 is SNEGSKA in the germline V gene (reference sequence). Trimming removed 3 bases from V and 1 base from J; junction bases left unmatched: 5. The CDR3 is made up of 15 amino acids. The covered CDR3 bases are TGCAGTGCTAGCGGGACAGGGGACCGGAACACTGAA. Residues: CSASGTGDRNTE. From start to end, the CDR3 is CSASGTGDRNTEAFF.

To note about this clone: Read data end 3 residues before the CDR3 end; the end is taken from the germline J gene. This sequence joins TRBV6-2 or TRBV6-3 and TRBJ2-1, with TRBD2 identical over 11 bases. The CDR3 loop spans 13 amino acids. V lost 7 bases to trimming and J lost 8 bases; unmatched junction nucleotides: 4. CDR1 and CDR2 from the germline V gene are MNHEY and SVGEGT. The CDR3 bases that were read are TGTGCCAGCACCCGACTAGCGGGACATGAG. It specifies CASTRLAGHE. Given in full, the CDR3 is CASTRLAGHEQFF.

CDR3 bases read: TGTGCCAGCATCGAGGGGAGGTTTGGGGAAAAA. As protein: CASIEGRFGEK. The full CDR3 is CASIEGRFGEKLFF. J is TRBJ1-4 and V is TRBV6-2 or TRBV6-3; tentatively, D is TRBD1 (5 bases). The CDR3 is cut off 3 residues early in the read; its end comes from the germline J gene. V lost 7 bases to trimming and J lost 8 bases, with 17 bases between them. CDR3 length: 14 residues. Germline V lookup: CDR1 MNHEY, CDR2 SVGEGT.

The CDR3 DNA, read in part, is TGTGCCAGCAGTAGCGGCAGGGGGAATCAGCCC. Translation gives CASSSGRGNQP. The entire CDR3 reads CASSSGRGNQPQHF. V is TRBV2 and J is TRBJ1-5; 7 bases are shared with TRBD1. The read comes to an end 3 residues before the CDR3 does, leaving the germline J gene to fill in the end. Trimming at V came to 5 bases and at J to 4 bases, leaving 5 bases not matched to a gene. The CDR3 spans 14 residues. Germline V gene lookup returns CDR1 SNHLY and CDR2 FYNNEI.

Worth noting for this clone: The read ends 3 residues before the CDR3 terminus; that terminus is restored from the germline J gene. The rearrangement links TRBV6-2 or TRBV6-3 to TRBJ2-3; 10 bases are a match to TRBD2. V dropped 5 bases and J dropped 3; count of bases not matched to a gene: 5. Germline lookup yields CDR1 MNHEY and CDR2 SVGEGT. The CDR3 loop spans 15 amino acids. The CDR3 DNA, read in part, is TGTGCCAGCAGTCCAGGGACTAGCGAAACAGATACG. This gives the protein CASSPGTSETDT. The CDR3 reads in full as CASSPGTSETDTQYF.

Note on this clone: The CDR3 end falls 3 residues outside the read, so it is completed with the germline J gene. V usage is TRBV5-1 and J usage is TRBJ1-1, with 7 bases that match TRBD1. Trimming cost V 4 bases and J 1 base; bases outside gene matches: 7. Germline-derived CDR1 and CDR2 are SGHRS and YFSETQ. This CDR3 contains 15 residues. CDR3 residues: CASSRSGTANTEAFF. The DNA read from the CDR3 is TGCGCCAGCAGCCGTTCCGGGACAGCGAACACTGAA.

As to this clone: The DNA ends 3 residues before the CDR3 does, and the rest of the CDR3 is filled in from the germline J gene. The rearrangement links TRBV12-3 or TRBV12-4 to TRBJ1-5, with D possibly being TRBD1 (5 bases). This CDR3 region has 15 residues. Trimming left V 3 bases short and J 7 bases short, with 16 bases between. The CDR3 loop is CASSFMGQGTQPQHF. Incomplete CDR3 DNA: TGTGCCAGCAGTTTTATGGGGCAGGGTACCCAGCCC.